A single T cell receptor (beta chain) is shown here with its context. The antigen is unknown. At one end, the junction sequence differs from germline, possibly due to a read error. This specimen belongs to a study of regulatory T cells in long-lasting Graves disease. About the research overall: New Graves' disease cases had less than 3 months of antithyroid drugs. Findings and limits, study-wide: Persistent Graves' patients showed a TCR diversity that was lower than that of newly diagnosed ones.

Relying on iRepertoire HTBI primers and Arm-PCR of CDR3 regions, the team built TCR beta libraries. TCRdb re-derived calls from the multiplex PCR reads in MiXCR, one entry per CDR3 protein. The table lists a few hundred thousand distinct CDR3 sequences, about a sixth of them singletons. From germline, CDR1 is MNHEY and CDR2 SVGEGT. This CDR3 spans 13 amino acids. Documented time point: newly diagnosed GD, antithyroid drugs for less than 3 months. With RNA extracted from PBMCs as input, the TCR library was made. This clonotype was obtained from a female donor with Graves disease. The chain uses TRBV6-2 or TRBV6-3 and TRBJ2-3; D is unresolved. The source was peripheral blood mononuclear cells (PBMCs), collected at new diagnosis, from a patient treated with antithyroid drugs. Here the CDR3 reads CASGYSRTDTQYF. The CDR3, as DNA: TGTGCCAGCGGTTACTCCCGCACAGATACGCAGTATTTT.